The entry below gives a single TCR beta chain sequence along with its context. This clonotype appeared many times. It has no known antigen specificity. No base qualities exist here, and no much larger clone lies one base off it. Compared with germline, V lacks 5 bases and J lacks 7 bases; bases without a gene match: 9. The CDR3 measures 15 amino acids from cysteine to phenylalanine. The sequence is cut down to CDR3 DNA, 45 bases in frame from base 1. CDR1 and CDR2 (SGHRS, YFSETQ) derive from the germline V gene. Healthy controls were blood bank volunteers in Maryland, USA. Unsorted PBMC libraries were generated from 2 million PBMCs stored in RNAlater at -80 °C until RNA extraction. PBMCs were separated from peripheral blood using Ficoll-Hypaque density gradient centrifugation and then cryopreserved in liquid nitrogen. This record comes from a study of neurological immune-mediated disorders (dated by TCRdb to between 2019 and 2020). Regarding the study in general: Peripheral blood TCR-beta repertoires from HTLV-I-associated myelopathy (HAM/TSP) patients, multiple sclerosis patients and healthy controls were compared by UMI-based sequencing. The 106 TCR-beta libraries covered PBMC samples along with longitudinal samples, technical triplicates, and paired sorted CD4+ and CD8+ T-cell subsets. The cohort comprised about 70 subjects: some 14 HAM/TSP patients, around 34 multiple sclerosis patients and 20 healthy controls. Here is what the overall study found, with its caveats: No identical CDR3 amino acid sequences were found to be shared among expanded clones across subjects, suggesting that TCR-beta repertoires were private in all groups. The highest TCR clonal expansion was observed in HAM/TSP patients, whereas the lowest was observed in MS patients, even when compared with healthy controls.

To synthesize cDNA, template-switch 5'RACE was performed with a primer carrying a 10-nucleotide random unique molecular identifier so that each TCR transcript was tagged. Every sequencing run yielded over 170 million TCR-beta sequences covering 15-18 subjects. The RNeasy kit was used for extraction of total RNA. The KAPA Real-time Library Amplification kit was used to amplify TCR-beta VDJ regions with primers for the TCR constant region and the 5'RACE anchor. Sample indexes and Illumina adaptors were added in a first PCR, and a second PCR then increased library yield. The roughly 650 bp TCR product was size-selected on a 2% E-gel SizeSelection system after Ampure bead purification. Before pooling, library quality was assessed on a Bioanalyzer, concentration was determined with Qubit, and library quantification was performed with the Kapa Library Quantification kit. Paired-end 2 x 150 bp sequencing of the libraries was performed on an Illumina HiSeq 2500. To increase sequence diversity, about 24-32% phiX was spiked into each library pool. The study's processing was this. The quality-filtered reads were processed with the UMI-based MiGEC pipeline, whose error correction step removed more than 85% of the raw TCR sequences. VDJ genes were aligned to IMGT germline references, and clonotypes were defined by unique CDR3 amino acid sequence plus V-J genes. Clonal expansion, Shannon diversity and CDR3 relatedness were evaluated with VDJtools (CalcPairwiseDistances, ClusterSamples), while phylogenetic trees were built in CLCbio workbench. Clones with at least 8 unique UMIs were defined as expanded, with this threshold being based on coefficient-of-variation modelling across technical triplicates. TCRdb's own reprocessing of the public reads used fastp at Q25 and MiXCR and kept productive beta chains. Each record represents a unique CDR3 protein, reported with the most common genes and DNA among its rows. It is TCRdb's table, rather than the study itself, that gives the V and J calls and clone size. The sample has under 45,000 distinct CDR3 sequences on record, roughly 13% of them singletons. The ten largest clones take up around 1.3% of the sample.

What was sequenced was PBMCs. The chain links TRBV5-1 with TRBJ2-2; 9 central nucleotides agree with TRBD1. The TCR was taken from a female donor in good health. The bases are TGCGCCAGCAGGAACAGGGGGCGCGGCGACGGGGAGCTGTTTTTT. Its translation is CASRNRGRGDGELFF.